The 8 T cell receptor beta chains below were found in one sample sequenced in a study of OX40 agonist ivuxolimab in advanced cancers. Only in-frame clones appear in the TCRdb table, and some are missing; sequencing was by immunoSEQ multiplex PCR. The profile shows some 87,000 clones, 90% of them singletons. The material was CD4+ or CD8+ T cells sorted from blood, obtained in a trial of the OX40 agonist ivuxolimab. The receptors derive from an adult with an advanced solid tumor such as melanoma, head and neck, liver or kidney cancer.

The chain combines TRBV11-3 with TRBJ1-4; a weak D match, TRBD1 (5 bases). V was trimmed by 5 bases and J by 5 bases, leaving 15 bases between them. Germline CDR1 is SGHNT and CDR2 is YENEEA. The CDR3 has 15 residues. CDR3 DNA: TGTGCCAGCAGCACACGTGGGGGGGGAAATGAAAAACTGTTTTTT. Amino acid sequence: CASSTRGGGNEKLFF.

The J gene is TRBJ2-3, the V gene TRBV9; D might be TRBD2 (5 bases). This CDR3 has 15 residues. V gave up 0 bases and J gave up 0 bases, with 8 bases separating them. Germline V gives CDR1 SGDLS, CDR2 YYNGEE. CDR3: CASSVVASSTDTQYF. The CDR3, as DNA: TGTGCCAGCAGCGTAGTAGCGTCTAGCACAGATACGCAGTATTTT.

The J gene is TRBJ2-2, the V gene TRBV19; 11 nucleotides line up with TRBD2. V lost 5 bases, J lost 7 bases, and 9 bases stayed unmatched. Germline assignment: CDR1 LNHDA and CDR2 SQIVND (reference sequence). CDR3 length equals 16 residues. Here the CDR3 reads CASSALAGGAGGELFF. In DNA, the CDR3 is TGTGCCAGTAGTGCGCTAGCGGGAGGAGCTGGCGGGGAGCTGTTTTTT.

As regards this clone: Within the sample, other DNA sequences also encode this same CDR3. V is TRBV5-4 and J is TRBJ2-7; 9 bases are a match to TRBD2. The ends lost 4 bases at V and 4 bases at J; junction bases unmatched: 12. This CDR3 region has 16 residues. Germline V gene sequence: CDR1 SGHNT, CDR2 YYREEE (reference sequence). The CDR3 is CASSPDGSLAGYEQYF. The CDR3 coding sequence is TGTGCCAGCAGCCCGGACGGTAGTCTAGCGGGATACGAGCAGTACTTC.

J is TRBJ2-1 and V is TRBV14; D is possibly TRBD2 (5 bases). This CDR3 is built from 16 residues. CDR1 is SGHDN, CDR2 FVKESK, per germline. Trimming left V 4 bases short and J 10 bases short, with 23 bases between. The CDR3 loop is CASSLGRLIREPEQFF. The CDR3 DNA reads TGTGCCAGCAGCCTTGGACGATTAATCCGGGAACCCGAGCAGTTCTTC.

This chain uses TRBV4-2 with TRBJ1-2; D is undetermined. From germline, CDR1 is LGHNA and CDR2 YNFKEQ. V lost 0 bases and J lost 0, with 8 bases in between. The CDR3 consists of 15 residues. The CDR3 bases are TGTGCCAGCAGCCAAGATCGGGCCGCTAACTATGGCTACACCTTC. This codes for CASSQDRAANYGYTF.

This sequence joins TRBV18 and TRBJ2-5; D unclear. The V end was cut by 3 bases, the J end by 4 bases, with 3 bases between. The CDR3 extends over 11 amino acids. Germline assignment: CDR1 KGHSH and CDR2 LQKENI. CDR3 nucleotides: TGTGCCAGCTCACCCTCAGAGACCCAGTACTTC. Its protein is CASSPSETQYF. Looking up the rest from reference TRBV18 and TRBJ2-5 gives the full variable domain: NAGVMQNPRHLVRRRGQEARLRCSPMKGHSHVYWYRQLPEEGLKFMVYLQKENIIDESGMPKERFSAEFPKEGPSILRIQQVVRGDSAAYFCASSPSETQYFGPGTRLLVL.

The CDR3 DNA sequence: TGTGCCAGCAGCTTAGGGGCCGGACAGGGTCCCTACGAGCAGTACTTC. This sequence encodes CASSLGAGQGPYEQYF. The chain joins TRBV7-2 to TRBJ2-7; TRBD1 aligns across 8 bases. Trimming cost V 1 base and J 2 bases; bases outside gene matches: 7. CDR3 length equals 16 residues. Germline CDR1 is SGHTA and CDR2 is FQGNSA.